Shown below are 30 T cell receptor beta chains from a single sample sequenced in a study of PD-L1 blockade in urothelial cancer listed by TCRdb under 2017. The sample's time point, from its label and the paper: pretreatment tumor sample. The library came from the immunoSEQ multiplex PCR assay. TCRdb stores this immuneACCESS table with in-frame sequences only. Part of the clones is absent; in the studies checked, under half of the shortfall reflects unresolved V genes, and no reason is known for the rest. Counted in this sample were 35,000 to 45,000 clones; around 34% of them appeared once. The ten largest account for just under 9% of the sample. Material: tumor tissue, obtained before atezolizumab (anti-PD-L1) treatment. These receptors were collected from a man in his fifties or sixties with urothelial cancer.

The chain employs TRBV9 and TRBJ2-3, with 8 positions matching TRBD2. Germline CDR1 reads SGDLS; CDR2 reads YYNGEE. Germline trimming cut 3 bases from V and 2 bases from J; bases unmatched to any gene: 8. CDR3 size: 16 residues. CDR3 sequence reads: CASSAIGGGTTDTQYF. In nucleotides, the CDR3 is TGTGCCAGCAGCGCCATCGGCGGGGGGACCACAGATACGCAGTATTTT.

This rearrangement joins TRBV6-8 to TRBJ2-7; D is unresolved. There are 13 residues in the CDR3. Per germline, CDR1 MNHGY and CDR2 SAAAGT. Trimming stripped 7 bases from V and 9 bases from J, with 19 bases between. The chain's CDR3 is CASTQGHRARQYF. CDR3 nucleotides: TGTGCCAGCACCCAAGGGCATCGAGCAAGGCAGTACTTC.

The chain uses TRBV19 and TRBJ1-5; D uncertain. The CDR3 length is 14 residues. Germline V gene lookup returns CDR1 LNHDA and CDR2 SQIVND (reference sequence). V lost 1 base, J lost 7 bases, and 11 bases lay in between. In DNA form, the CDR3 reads TGTGCCAGTAGTATAGGGATAGGCCACCAGCCCCAGCATTTT. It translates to CASSIGIGHQPQHF.

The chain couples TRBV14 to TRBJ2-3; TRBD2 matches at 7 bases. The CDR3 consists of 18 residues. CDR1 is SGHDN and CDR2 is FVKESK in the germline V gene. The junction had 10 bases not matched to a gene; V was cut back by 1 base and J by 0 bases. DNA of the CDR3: TGTGCCAGCAGCCAAGCGGCGGGAGCCCCCCCAAGCACAGATACGCAGTATTTT. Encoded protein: CASSQAAGAPPSTDTQYF. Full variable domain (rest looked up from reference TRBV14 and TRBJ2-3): EAGVTQFPSHSVIEKGQTVTLRCDPISGHDNLYWYRRVMGKEIKFLLHFVKESKQDESGMPNNRFLAERTGGTYSTLKVQPAELEDSGVYFCASSQAAGAPPSTDTQYFGPGTRLTVL.

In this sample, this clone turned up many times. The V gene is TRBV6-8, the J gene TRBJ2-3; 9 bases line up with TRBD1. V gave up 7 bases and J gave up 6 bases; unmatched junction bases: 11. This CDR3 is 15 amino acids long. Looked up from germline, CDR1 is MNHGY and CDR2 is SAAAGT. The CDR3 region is CASTYRTGERDTQYF. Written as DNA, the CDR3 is TGTGCCAGCACCTACAGGACAGGGGAGAGGGATACGCAGTATTTT.

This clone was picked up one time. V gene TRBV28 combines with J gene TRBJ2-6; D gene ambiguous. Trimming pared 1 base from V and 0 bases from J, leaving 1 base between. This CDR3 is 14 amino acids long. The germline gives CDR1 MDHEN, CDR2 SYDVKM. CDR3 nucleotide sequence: TGTGCCAGCAGTTTATACTCTGGGGCCAACGTCCTGACTTTC. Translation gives CASSLYSGANVLTF.

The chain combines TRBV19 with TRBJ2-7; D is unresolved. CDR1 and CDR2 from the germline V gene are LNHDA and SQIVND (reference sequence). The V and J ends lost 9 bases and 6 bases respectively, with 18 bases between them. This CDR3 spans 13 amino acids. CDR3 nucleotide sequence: TGTGCCAGCTCGGTCTTGGCAGTCTCCGAGCAGTACTTC. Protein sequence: CASSVLAVSEQYF. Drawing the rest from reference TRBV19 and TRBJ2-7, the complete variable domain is DGGITQSPKYLFRKEGQNVTLSCEQNLNHDAMYWYRQDPGQGLRLIYYSQIVNDFQKGDIAEGYSVSREKKESFPLTVTSAQKNPTAFYLCASSVLAVSEQYFGPGTRLTVT.

The CDR3 is CASSFADRDTDTQYF. The CDR3 DNA reads as TGCGCCAGCAGCTTCGCCGACAGGGACACAGATACGCAGTATTTT. V is TRBV5-1 and J is TRBJ2-3; 7 bases map to TRBD1. V shed 2 bases, J shed 2 bases, and the junction held 5 bases outside the gene matches. Germline V gene data show CDR1 as SGHRS and CDR2 as YFSETQ. The CDR3 sequence is 15 residues long.

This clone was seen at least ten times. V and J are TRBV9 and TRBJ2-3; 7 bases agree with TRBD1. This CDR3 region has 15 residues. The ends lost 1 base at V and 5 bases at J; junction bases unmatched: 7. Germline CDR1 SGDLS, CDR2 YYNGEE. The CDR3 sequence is CASSVSYRGIDTQYF. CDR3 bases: TGTGCCAGCAGCGTATCCTACAGGGGTATAGATACGCAGTATTTT.

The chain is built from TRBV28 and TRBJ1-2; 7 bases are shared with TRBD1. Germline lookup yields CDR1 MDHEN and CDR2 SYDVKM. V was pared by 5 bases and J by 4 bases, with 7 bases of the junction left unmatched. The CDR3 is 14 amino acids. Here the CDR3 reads CASSRRQGTYGYTF. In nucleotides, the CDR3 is TGTGCCAGCAGTCGCCGACAGGGAACCTATGGCTACACCTTC.

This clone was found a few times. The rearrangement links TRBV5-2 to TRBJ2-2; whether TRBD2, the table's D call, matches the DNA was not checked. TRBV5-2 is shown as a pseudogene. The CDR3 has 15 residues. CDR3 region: CASSPRRGNTGELFF. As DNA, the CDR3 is TGTGCCAGCAGCCCGCGCCGGGGGAACACCGGGGAGCTGTTTTTT.

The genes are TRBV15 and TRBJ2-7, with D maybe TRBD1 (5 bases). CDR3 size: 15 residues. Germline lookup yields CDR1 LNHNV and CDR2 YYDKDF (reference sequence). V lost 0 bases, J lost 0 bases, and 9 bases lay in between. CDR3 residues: CATSRDQGGSYEQYF. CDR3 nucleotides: TGTGCCACCAGCAGAGATCAGGGCGGCTCCTACGAGCAGTACTTC.

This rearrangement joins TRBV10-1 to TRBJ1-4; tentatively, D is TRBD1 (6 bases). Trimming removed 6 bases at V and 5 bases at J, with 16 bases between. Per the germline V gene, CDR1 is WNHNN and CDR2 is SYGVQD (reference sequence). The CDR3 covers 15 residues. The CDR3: CASRRDRNRNEKLFF. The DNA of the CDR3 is TGCGCCAGCAGACGCGACAGGAACCGGAATGAAAAACTGTTTTTT.

CDR3: CASSIEQNTEAFF. CDR3 nucleotides: TGTGCCAGTAGTATAGAACAAAACACTGAAGCTTTCTTT. The rearrangement uses TRBV19 and TRBJ1-1; D gene unclear. Trimming removed 0 bases from V and 2 bases from J, with 4 bases in between. This CDR3 is built from 13 residues. CDR1 LNHDA and CDR2 SQIVND come from the germline V gene (reference sequence).

DNA of the CDR3: TGCGCCAGCAGCCAAGATCTTTCCAGCGGGAGGGGGGGTGAGCAGTTCTTC. It specifies CASSQDLSSGRGGEQFF. The rearrangement uses TRBV23-1 and TRBJ2-1, with TRBD2 identical over 10 bases. TRBV23-1 has ORF status, its function being uncertain. The CDR3 covers 17 residues. V was clipped by 6 bases and J by 9 bases; unmatched bases: 17.

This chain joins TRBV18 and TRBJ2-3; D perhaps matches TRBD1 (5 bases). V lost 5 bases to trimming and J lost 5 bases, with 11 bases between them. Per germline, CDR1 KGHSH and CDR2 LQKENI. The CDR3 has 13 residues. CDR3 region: CASSNGAGDTQYF. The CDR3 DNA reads TGTGCCAGCTCAAATGGGGCCGGAGATACGCAGTATTTT.

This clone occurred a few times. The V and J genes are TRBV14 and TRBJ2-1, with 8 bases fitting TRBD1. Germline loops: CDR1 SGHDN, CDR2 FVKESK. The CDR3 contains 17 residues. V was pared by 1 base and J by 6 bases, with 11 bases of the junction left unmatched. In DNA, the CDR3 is TGTGCCAGCAGCCAAGGCAGGGGGACAGGCCGATTCAATGAGCAGTTCTTC. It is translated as CASSQGRGTGRFNEQFF.

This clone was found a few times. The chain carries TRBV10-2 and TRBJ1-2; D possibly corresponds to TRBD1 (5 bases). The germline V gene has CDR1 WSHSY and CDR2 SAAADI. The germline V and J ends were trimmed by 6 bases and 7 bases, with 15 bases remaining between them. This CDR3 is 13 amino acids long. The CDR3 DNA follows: TGCGCCAGCAGCAGGGACCAATTAAGTGGCTACACCTTC. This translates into CASSRDQLSGYTF.

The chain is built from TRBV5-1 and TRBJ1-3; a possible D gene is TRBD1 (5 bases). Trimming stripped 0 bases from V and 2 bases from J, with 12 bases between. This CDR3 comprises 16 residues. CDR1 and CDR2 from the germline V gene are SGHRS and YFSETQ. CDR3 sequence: CASSLEGRVAGNTIYF. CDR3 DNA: TGCGCCAGCAGCTTGGAAGGCAGGGTAGCTGGAAACACCATATATTTT.

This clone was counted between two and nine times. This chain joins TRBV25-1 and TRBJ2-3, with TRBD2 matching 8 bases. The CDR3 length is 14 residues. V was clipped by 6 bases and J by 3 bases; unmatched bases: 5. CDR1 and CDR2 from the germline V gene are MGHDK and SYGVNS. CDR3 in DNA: TGTGCCAGCAGCCGGGGGGGGTTGACAGATACGCAGTATTTT. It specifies CASSRGGLTDTQYF.

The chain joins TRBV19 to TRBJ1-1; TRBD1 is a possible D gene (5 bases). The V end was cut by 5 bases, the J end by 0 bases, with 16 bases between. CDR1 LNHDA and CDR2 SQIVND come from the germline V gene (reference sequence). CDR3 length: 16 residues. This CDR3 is CASSSRQWSLNTEAFF. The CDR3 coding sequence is TGTGCCAGTAGTTCCCGACAGTGGAGCTTGAACACTGAAGCTTTCTTT.

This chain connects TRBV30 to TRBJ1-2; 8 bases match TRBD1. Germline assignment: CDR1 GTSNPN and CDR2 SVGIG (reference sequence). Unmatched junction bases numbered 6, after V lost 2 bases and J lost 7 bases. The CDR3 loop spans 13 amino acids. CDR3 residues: CAWSPRGPRGYTF. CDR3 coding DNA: TGTGCCTGGAGTCCCAGGGGGCCTCGTGGCTACACCTTC.

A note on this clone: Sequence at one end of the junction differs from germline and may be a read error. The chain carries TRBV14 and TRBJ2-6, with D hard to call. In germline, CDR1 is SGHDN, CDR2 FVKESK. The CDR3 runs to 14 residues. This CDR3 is CASSQGALANVLTF. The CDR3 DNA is TGTGCCAGCAGCCAAGGGGCTCTGGCCAACGTTCTGACTTTC.

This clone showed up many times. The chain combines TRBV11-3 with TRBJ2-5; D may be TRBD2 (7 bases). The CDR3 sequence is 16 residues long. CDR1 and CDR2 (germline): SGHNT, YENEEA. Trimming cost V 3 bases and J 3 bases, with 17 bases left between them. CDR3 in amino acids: CASSFPMGGAEETQYF. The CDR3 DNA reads TGTGCCAGCAGCTTTCCGATGGGGGGGGCCGAAGAGACCCAGTACTTC.

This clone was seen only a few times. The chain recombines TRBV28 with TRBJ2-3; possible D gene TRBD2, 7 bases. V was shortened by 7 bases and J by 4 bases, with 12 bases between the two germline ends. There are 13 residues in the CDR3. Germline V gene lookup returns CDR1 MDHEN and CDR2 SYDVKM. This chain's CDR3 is CASTAGAADTQYF. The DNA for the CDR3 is TGTGCCAGCACGGCGGGGGCGGCAGATACGCAGTATTTT.

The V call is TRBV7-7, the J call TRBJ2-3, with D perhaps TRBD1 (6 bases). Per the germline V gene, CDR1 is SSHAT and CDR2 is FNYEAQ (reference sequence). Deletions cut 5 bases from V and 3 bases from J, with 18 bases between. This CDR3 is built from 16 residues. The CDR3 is CASSIQGLAGTDTQYF. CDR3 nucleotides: TGTGCCAGCAGCATACAGGGTTTAGCAGGTACAGATACGCAGTATTTT.

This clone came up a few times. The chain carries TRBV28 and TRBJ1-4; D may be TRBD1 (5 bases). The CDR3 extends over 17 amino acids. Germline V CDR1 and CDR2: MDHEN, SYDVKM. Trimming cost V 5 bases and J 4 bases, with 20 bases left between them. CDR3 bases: TGTGCCAGCAGTGCCCCTCGCGGTGGGGGTTTTAATGAAAAACTGTTTTTT. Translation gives CASSAPRGGGFNEKLFF.

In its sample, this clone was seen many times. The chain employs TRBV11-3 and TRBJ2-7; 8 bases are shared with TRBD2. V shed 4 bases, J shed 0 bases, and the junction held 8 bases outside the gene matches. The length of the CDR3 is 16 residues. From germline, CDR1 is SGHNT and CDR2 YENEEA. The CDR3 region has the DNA TGTGCCAGCAGCTCGATAGCGGGGTTAATCTCCTACGAGCAGTACTTC. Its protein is CASSSIAGLISYEQYF.

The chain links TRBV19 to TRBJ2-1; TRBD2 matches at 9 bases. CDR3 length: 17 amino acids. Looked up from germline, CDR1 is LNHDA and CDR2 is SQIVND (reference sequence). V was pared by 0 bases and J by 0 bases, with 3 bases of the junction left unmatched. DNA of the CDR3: TGTGCCAGTAGTATAGATCTAGCGGGGAGCTCCTACAATGAGCAGTTCTTC. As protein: CASSIDLAGSSYNEQFF. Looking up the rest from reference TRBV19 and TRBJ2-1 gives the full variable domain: DGGITQSPKYLFRKEGQNVTLSCEQNLNHDAMYWYRQDPGQGLRLIYYSQIVNDFQKGDIAEGYSVSREKKESFPLTVTSAQKNPTAFYLCASSIDLAGSSYNEQFFGPGTRLTVL.

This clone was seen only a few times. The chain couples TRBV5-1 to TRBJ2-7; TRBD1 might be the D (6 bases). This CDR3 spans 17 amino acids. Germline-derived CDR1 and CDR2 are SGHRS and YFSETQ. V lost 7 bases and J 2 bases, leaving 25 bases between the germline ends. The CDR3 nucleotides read TGCGCCAGCGCGGAAGCCCCCTTAGGACAGATCGCCTACGAGCAGTACTTC. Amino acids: CASAEAPLGQIAYEQYF.